This T cell receptor (beta chain) derives from a study of blood T cells in healthy people across ages. With regard to this clonotype: Its matching antigen is unknown.

Sample-barcoded 5' priming and a J-beta primer mix drove a second PCR of roughly 6 to 12 cycles. Through a template-switch adaptor with 12 random nucleotides, each cDNA molecule received a tag. TCRdb re-derived calls from the 5' RACE reads in MiXCR, one entry per CDR3 protein. In the table there are 1.4 million or so distinct CDR3 sequences, less than 45% of which are singletons. Donor samples were obtained from healthy Caucasian individuals from Russia, aged roughly 6 to 90. At least 5 micrograms of total RNA were extracted per sample. V lost 2 bases to trimming and J lost 2 bases; unmatched junction nucleotides: 5. CDR3 size: 16 residues. Germline CDR1 is MGHRA and CDR2 is YSYEKL. Whole-study findings and limits: Shifts in expanded clonotypes may have been confounded by donor CMV status, which was unknown.

This TCR derives from a woman between 18 and 30 years old in good health. Material for sequencing was blood. V usage is TRBV4-1 and J usage is TRBJ2-5, with 10 bases that match TRBD2. As DNA, the CDR3 is TGCGCCAGCAGCCAATCATCAGCGGGGGGGCAAGAGACCCAGTACTTC. Residues: CASSQSSAGGQETQYF.